These 17 T cell receptor beta chains share one sample of origin, sequenced in a study of blood T cell repertoires in COVID-19. The repertoire was sequenced with immunoSEQ multiplex PCR; TCRdb's copy has only in-frame clones and lacks some. The data show 85,000 to 120,000 clones, 78% seen once. The sample comprised peripheral blood. Receptors originate from a man between 60 and 75 years old with active or convalescent COVID-19.

The V gene is TRBV7-2, the J gene TRBJ2-5; D possibly corresponds to TRBD1 (5 bases). V lost 1 base, J lost 4 bases, and 13 bases lay in between. Germline CDR1 and CDR2: SGHTA and FQGNSA. The CDR3 consists of 15 residues. The CDR3, as DNA: TGTGCCAGCAGCTTAGATGGGGCTCTGGGAGAGACCCAGTACTTC. The encoded protein is CASSLDGALGETQYF.

The chain links TRBV7-2 to TRBJ2-1, with D perhaps matching TRBD2 (6 bases). The CDR3 sequence is 16 residues long. Trimming left V 1 base short and J 4 bases short, with 14 bases between. Per germline, CDR1 SGHTA and CDR2 FQGNSA. This chain's CDR3 is CASSLGLTSLYNEQFF. The CDR3 nucleotides read TGTGCCAGCAGCTTAGGTCTTACTAGCCTTTACAATGAGCAGTTCTTC. Combining the CDR3 with reference TRBV7-2 and TRBJ2-1 gives the whole variable domain GAGVSQSPSNKVTEKGKDVELRCDPISGHTALYWYRQSLGQGLEFLIYFQGNSAPDKSGLPSDRFSAERTGGSVSTLTIQRTQQEDSAVYLCASSLGLTSLYNEQFFGPGTRLTVL.

The chain's CDR3 is CASSQANSATYNEQFF. CDR3 nucleotide sequence: TGCGCCAGCAGCCAAGCTAATAGCGCGACCTACAATGAGCAGTTCTTC. The V call is TRBV4-3, the J call TRBJ2-1; possible D gene TRBD2, 5 bases. This CDR3 spans 16 amino acids. The V end was cut by 1 base, the J end by 2 bases, with 12 bases between. The germline V gene encodes CDR1 LGHNA and CDR2 YSLEER.

There are a few counts of this clone. J is TRBJ1-3 and V is TRBV19; D is ambiguous. Germline V gene lookup returns CDR1 LNHDA and CDR2 SQIVND (reference sequence). CDR3 length equals 14 residues. Trimming stripped 1 base from V and 6 bases from J, with 10 bases between. The CDR3 sequence: CASSIGDGVNTIYF. Here the CDR3 DNA reads TGTGCCAGTAGTATAGGTGACGGAGTAAACACCATATATTTT.

The chain uses TRBV10-3 and TRBJ2-1, with D unresolved. Germline V gives CDR1 ENHRY, CDR2 SYGVKD. V lost 4 bases and J 10 bases, leaving 14 bases between the germline ends. There are 13 residues in the CDR3. As DNA, the CDR3 is TGTGCCATCAGTGTCTCTATCTCCGCCGAGCAGTTCTTC. Its translation: CAISVSISAEQFF.

This sequence joins TRBV28 and TRBJ2-5; D is possibly TRBD1 (5 bases). The CDR3 has 14 amino acids. The germline V and J ends were trimmed by 5 bases and 2 bases, with 12 bases remaining between them. CDR1 and CDR2 from the germline V gene are MDHEN and SYDVKM. As DNA, the CDR3 is TGTGCCAGCAGTGAACCCGACAGACAAGAGACCCAGTACTTC. Translating gives CASSEPDRQETQYF.

V is TRBV7-7 and J is TRBJ2-1, with a tentative D call TRBD1 (6 bases). Germline CDR1 is SSHAT and CDR2 is FNYEAQ (reference sequence). CDR3 length equals 13 residues. V was cut by 3 bases and J by 4 bases, with 7 bases left in between. CDR3 loop: CASSFGQYNEQFF. CDR3 bases: TGTGCCAGCAGCTTTGGACAGTACAATGAGCAGTTCTTC.

The rearrangement uses TRBV15 and TRBJ1-2; D remains ambiguous. The CDR3 length is 11 residues. Looked up from germline, CDR1 is LNHNV and CDR2 is YYDKDF (reference sequence). V lost 5 bases, J lost 5 bases, and 6 bases lay in between. This CDR3 is CATSPGYGYTF. The CDR3 nucleotides are TGTGCCACCAGCCCCGGGTATGGCTACACCTTC.

The chain links TRBV27 to TRBJ2-2, with 9 nucleotides matching TRBD1. With V trimmed by 6 bases and J by 4 bases, 9 bases remained unmatched. The germline gives CDR1 MNHEY, CDR2 SMNVEV (reference sequence). The CDR3 runs 16 residues. The CDR3 nucleotides are TGTGCCAGCAGCTACCTTAGACAGGGGGGCACCGGGGAGCTGTTTTTT. Its translation is CASSYLRQGGTGELFF.

As regards this clone: This sample also contains other DNA sequences that code for the same CDR3. The chain is built from TRBV3-1 (or the pseudogene TRBV3-2) and TRBJ1-1, with a possible D match to TRBD1 (6 bases). CDR1 and CDR2 from the germline V gene are LGHDT and YNNKEL (reference sequence). Trimming removed 2 bases from V and 2 bases from J, with 9 bases in between. The length of the CDR3 is 14 residues. The CDR3 nucleotides are TGTGCCAGCAGCCAACTACAGGGAAACACTGAAGCTTTCTTT. It codes for CASSQLQGNTEAFF.

V gene TRBV19 combines with J gene TRBJ1-5; no clear D gene. The V gene lost 4 bases and the J gene lost 4 bases, with 11 bases spanning the gap. Germline V gene data show CDR1 as LNHDA and CDR2 as SQIVND (reference sequence). The CDR3 contains 14 residues. The CDR3 loop reads CASSKDGRNQPQHF. DNA of the CDR3: TGTGCCAGTAGTAAAGACGGCAGGAATCAGCCCCAGCATTTT.

This clone turned up a few times. This rearrangement joins TRBV18 to TRBJ1-1; D is ambiguous. The germline V gene has CDR1 KGHSH and CDR2 LQKENI. The CDR3 runs to 16 residues. V dropped 3 bases and J dropped 1 base, with 15 bases sitting between them. DNA for the CDR3: TGTGCCAGCTCACCCCGACGGCCTGGAGGGAACACTGAAGCTTTCTTT. Its protein product is CASSPRRPGGNTEAFF.

CDR3 in DNA: TGTGCCAGTAGTATAAGGGGCGGGAGGCAGGCCAATGAGCAGTTCTTC. Its protein product is CASSIRGGRQANEQFF. The chain carries TRBV19 and TRBJ2-1, with TRBD2 matching 8 bases. V lost 2 bases, J lost 6 bases, and 9 bases stayed unmatched. The CDR3 has 16 amino acids. CDR1 and CDR2 (germline): LNHDA, SQIVND (reference sequence).

CDR3 nucleotides: TGTGCCAGCAGCTTGGACAGTCTGAAGAACACTGAAGCTTTCTTT. Translation: CASSLDSLKNTEAFF. The chain is built from TRBV5-4 and TRBJ1-1, with D unresolved. CDR1 is SGHNT, CDR2 YYREEE, per germline (reference sequence). The CDR3 loop spans 15 amino acids. Trimming took off 0 bases at V and 1 base at J, with 10 bases between the two ends. The full variable domain, rest sourced from reference TRBV5-4 and TRBJ1-1, is ETGVTQSPTHLIKTRGQQVTLRCSSQSGHNTVSWYQQALGQGPQFIFQYYREEENGRGNFPPRFSGLQFPNYSSELNVNALELDDSALYLCASSLDSLKNTEAFFGQGTRLTVV.

The V and J genes are TRBV9 and TRBJ2-1, with 13 nucleotides matching TRBD2. From germline, CDR1 is SGDLS and CDR2 YYNGEE. The CDR3 contains 16 residues. V was clipped by 7 bases and J by 10 bases; unmatched bases: 14. CDR3 nucleotide sequence: TGTGCCAGCGGGACAGCTAGGACTAGCGGGAGTGTCGAGCAGTTCTTC. It yields the protein CASGTARTSGSVEQFF.

This clone was seen once. The V call is TRBV21-1, the J call TRBJ2-1; the D call TRBD2 from the table was never checked on the DNA. TRBV21-1 is a pseudogene locus. The CDR3 sequence is 20 residues long. The CDR3 is CASSNTTRTSGRLDLNEQFF. The CDR3 DNA reads TGTGCCAGCAGCAACACCACCCGGACTAGCGGGAGGCTCGATCTCAATGAGCAGTTCTTC.

This clone has only a few counts. The V call is TRBV7-3, the J call TRBJ2-1, with D possibly being TRBD1 (6 bases). V lost 4 bases and J lost 8, with 9 bases in between. Germline loops: CDR1 SGHTA, CDR2 FQGTGA. This CDR3 spans 12 amino acids. The CDR3: CASSSGEDEQFF. In DNA form, the CDR3 reads TGTGCCAGCAGCTCAGGGGAAGATGAGCAGTTCTTC.